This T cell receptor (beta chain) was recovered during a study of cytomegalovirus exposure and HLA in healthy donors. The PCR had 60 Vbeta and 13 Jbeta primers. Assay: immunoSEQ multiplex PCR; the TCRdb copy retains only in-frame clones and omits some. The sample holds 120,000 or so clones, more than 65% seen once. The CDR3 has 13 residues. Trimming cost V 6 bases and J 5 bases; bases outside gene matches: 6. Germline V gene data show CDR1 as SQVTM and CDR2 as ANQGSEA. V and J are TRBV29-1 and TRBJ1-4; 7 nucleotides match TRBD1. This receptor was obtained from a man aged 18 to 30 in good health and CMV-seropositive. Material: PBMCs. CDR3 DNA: TGCAGCGTAGACCGGGACAGCAATGAAAAACTGTTTTTT. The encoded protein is CSVDRDSNEKLFF.